This TCR beta chain was observed in a study of CD8 T cells in Susac syndrome. Study-wide points: As the study acknowledged, the number of individuals in its TCR sequencing and HLA analysis was relatively small.

TCR beta sequencing was performed on blood CD8+ and CD4+ T cells. While CD8+ and CD4+ T cells were isolated negatively, TEMRA cells were enriched by FACS. V was cut by 1 base and J by 5 bases, with 21 bases left in between. Germline CDR1 and CDR2: LGHNA and YSLEER. CDR3 length equals 18 residues. Reverse transcription used about 0.5 to 1 ug RNA and random hexamers. Coverage of TCR beta CDR3 amplification by immunoSEQ multiplex PCR extended to 54 Vbeta and 13 Jbeta. TCRdb analysed the immunoSEQ multiplex PCR reads with MiXCR anew, one entry per CDR3 protein. In the table there are about 27,000 distinct CDR3 sequences, about 93% of which are singletons. Points on this clonotype: Antigen specificity is unknown.

This TCR derives from a human donor in good health. Sequenced input: CD8+ T cells from PBMCs. The V call is TRBV4-3, the J call TRBJ2-1, with D uncertain. The CDR3 sequence: CASSQGTPGVARHNEQFF. In DNA form, the CDR3 reads TGCGCCAGCAGCCAAGGTACCCCTGGGGTCGCGAGGCACAATGAGCAGTTCTTC.